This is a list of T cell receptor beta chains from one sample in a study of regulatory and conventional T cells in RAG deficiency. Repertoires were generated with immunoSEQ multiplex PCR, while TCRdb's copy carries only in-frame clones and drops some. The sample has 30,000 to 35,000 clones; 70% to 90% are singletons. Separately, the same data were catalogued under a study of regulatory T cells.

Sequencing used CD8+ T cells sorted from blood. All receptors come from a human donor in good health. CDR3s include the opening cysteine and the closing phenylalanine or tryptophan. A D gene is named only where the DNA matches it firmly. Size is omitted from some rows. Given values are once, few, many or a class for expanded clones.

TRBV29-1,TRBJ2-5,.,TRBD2,CSAPGRMEETQYF,TGCAGCGCCCCCGGGAGGATGGAAGAGACCCAGTACTTC
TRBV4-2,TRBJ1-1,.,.,CASSLSTEAFF,TGTGCCAGCAGCCTGAGCACTGAAGCTTTCTTT
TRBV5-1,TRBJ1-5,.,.,CASRKGVGSNQPQHF,TGCGCCAGCAGAAAGGGGGTGGGTAGCAATCAGCCCCAGCATTTT
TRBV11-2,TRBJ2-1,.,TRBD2,CASSLNGRGGSGSYNEQFF,TGTGCCAGCAGCTTAAACGGACGGGGGGGGAGCGGCTCCTACAATGAGCAGTTCTTC
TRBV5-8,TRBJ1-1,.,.,CASSLGPTREAFF,TGTGCCAGCAGCTTGGGACCGACCAGAGAAGCTTTCTTT
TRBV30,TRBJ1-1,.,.,CAWSVQGAEAFF,TGTGCCTGGAGTGTACAGGGCGCTGAAGCTTTCTTT
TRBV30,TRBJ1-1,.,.,CAWTVDSSTEAFF,TGTGCCTGGACTGTGGACTCTAGTACTGAAGCTTTCTTT
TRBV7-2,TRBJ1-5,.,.,CASSSWDTGGQPQHF,TGTGCCAGCAGCTCCTGGGACACCGGGGGTCAGCCCCAGCATTTT
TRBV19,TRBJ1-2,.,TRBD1,CASSIVSGGGSGYTF,TGTGCCAGTAGTATAGTGTCAGGGGGCGGCAGTGGCTACACCTTC
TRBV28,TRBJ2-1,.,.,CASSLGGSQFF,TGTGCCAGCAGTTTGGGCGGATCTCAGTTCTTC
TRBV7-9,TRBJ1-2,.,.,CASSLEAYGYTF,TGTGCCAGCAGCTTAGAGGCCTATGGCTACACCTTC
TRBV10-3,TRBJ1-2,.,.,CAISEGDTAGNGYTF,TGTGCCATCAGTGAGGGGGACACGGCAGGGAATGGCTACACCTTC
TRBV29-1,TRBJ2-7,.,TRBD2,CSVEGLADYEQYF,TGCAGCGTTGAGGGACTAGCGGACTACGAGCAGTACTTC
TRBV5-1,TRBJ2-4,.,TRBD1,CASSPTDRGSAKNIQYF,TGCGCCAGCAGCCCCACGGACAGGGGATCGGCCAAAAACATTCAGTACTTC
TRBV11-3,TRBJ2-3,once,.,CASSLDSGGTDTQYF,TGTGCCAGCAGCTTAGATTCGGGGGGCACAGATACGCAGTATTTT
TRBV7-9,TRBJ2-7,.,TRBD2,CASSLVAGGYEQYF,TGTGCCAGCAGCTTAGTAGCGGGAGGTTACGAGCAGTACTTC
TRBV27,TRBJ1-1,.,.,CASSHGGVANTEAFF,TGTGCCAGCTCCCACGGGGGGGTTGCGAACACTGAAGCTTTCTTT
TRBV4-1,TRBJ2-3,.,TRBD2,CASSQETSASDTQYF,TGCGCCAGCAGCCAAGAGACTAGCGCGTCAGATACGCAGTATTTT
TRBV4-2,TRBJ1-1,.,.,CASSQDSQDEAFF,TGTGCCAGCAGCCAAGATTCACAGGATGAAGCTTTCTTT
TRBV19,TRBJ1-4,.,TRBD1,CASSLWTGSNEKLFF,TGTGCCAGTAGTCTTTGGACAGGTTCTAATGAAAAACTGTTTTTT
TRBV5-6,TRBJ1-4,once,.,CASSGRIGELFF,TGTGCCAGCAGCGGACGGATAGGGGAACTGTTTTTT
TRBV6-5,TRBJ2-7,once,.,CASSYSILAEQYF,TGTGCCAGCAGTTACTCGATTCTTGCGGAGCAGTACTTC
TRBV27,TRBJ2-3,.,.,CASDRWAARVNTDTQYF,TGTGCCAGTGACCGTTGGGCCGCCCGTGTTAACACAGATACGCAGTATTTT
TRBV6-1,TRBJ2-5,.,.,CASSEGGGSETQYF,TGTGCCAGCAGTGAAGGAGGGGGGTCGGAGACCCAGTACTTC
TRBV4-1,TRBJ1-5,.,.,CASSQEPRVKPQHF,TGCGCCAGCAGCCAAGAGCCCAGGGTAAAGCCCCAGCATTTT
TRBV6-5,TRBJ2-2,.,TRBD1,CASSYSDRANTGELFF,TGTGCCAGCAGTTACTCGGACAGGGCGAACACCGGGGAGCTGTTTTTT
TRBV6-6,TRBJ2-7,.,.,CASSYRVPAGDEQYF,TGTGCCAGCAGTTACCGCGTTCCGGCAGGGGACGAGCAGTACTTC
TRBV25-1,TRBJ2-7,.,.,CASSEVAEIYEQYF,TGTGCCAGCAGTGAAGTAGCGGAAATCTACGAGCAGTACTTC
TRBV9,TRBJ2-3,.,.,CASSVEPGGSTDTQYF,TGTGCCAGCAGCGTAGAACCGGGCGGCTCCACAGATACGCAGTATTTT
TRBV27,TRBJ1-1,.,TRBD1,CASSARQGSSRDTEAFF,TGTGCCAGCAGTGCCCGACAGGGGTCTTCTAGGGACACTGAAGCTTTCTTT
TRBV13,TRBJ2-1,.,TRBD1,CASSLGDRGPYNEQFF,TGTGCCAGCAGCTTAGGGGACAGGGGACCCTACAATGAGCAGTTCTTC
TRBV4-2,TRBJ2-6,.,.,CASSQWATGANVLTF,TGTGCCAGCAGCCAATGGGCTACTGGGGCCAACGTCCTGACTTTC
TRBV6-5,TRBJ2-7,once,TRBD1,CASSTQGGYEQYF,TGTGCCAGCAGTACACAGGGGGGATACGAGCAGTACTTC
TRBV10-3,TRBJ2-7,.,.,CATSGSMGYEQYF,TGTGCCACCTCCGGGTCGATGGGGTACGAGCAGTACTTC
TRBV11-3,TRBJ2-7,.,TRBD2,CATGLAGGLEQYF,TGTGCCACCGGACTAGCGGGAGGATTAGAGCAGTACTTC
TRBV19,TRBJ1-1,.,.,CASSSSGNTEAFF,TGTGCCAGTAGCAGTTCGGGGAACACTGAAGCTTTCTTT
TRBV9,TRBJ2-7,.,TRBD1,CASSVIGTGGDEQYF,TGTGCCAGCAGCGTAATAGGGACAGGAGGGGACGAGCAGTACTTC